The present TCR beta chain was sequenced within a study of T cells in Graves' hyperthyroidism and ophthalmopathy. From RNA transcripts, TCR beta CDR3 regions were amplified. A set of HTBI primers served as the primers for a first-round RT-PCR of the TCR CDR3. From the multiplex PCR reads, TCRdb called clonotypes with MiXCR, one entry per CDR3 protein. Seen here are over 550,000 distinct CDR3 sequences, approximately 15% observed once, and the top ten hold about 17%. J was trimmed by 4 bases and V by 4 bases; bases with no gene match: 4. The CDR3 spans 14 residues. Germline loops: CDR1 DFQATT, CDR2 SNEGSKA (reference sequence). The study left out patients who had uncontrolled infection, other autoimmune disease, pregnancy or lactation. It was 8.5 to 10 ml of fresh peripheral blood that supplied the PBMCs. This clonotype has ten or more counts.

Material: blood. The sequence came from a woman younger than 30 with Graves' hyperthyroidism. The V gene is TRBV20-1, the J gene TRBJ2-5; 12 bases are shared with TRBD2. CDR3 in DNA: TGCAGTGCTAAACCGGGACTAGCGGGAGAGACCCAGTACTTC. Protein: CSAKPGLAGETQYF.